This T cell receptor (beta chain) was obtained from a study of T cells in localized non-small cell lung cancer. Study conclusions and caveats: Median detection of top 100 tumor clones in adjacent lung was approximately 50 clones. Uninvolved neighboring lung showed the greatest T cell clonality, exceeding tumor. Sequencing covered just one tumor region, so heterogeneity cannot be ruled out.

With regard to this clone: Antigen unknown.

CDR1 and CDR2 from the germline V gene are MGHRA and YSYEKL. The length of the CDR3 is 19 residues. V lost 0 bases, J lost 2 bases, and 9 bases stayed unmatched. Only in-frame clones appear in the TCRdb table, and some are missing; sequencing was by immunoSEQ multiplex PCR. The sample has more than 8,000 clones, just under 90% seen once. This chain connects TRBV4-1 to TRBJ2-6, with TRBD1 identical over 8 bases. The sample in question was peripheral blood, obtained before any cancer treatment. The receptor was derived from a female donor of 60 years or more with stage II squamous cell lung carcinoma. CDR3 nucleotides: TGCGCCAGCAGCCAAGATGATTGGCAGGGGGCTGCTGGGGCCAACGTCCTGACTTTC. Its translation is CASSQDDWQGAAGANVLTF.